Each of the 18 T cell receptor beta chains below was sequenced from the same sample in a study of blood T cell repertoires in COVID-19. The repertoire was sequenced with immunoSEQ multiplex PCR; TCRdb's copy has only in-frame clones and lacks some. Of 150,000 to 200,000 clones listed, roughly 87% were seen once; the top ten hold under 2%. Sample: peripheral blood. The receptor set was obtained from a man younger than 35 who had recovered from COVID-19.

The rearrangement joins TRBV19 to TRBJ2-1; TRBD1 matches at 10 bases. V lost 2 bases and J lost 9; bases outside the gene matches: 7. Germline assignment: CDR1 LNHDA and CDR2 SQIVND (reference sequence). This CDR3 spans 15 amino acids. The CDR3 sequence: CASSIFGTGAGEQFF. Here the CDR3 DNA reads TGTGCCAGTAGTATATTCGGGACAGGGGCGGGTGAGCAGTTCTTC.

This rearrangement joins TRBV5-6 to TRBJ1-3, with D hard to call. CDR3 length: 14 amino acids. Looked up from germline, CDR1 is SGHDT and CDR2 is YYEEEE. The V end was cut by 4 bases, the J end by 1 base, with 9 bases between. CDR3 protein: CASSGRVSGNTIYF. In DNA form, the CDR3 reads TGTGCCAGCAGCGGGAGGGTATCTGGAAACACCATATATTTT.

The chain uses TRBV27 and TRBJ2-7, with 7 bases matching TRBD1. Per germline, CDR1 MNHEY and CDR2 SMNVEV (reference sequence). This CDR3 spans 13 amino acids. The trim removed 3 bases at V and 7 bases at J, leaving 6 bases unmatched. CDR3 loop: CASSFQGVGEQYF. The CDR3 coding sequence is TGTGCCAGCAGTTTTCAGGGGGTTGGAGAGCAGTACTTC.

The CDR3 protein is CASSYTSADYSYEQYF. CDR3 nucleotides: TGTGCCAGCAGTTACACATCAGCGGACTACTCCTACGAGCAGTACTTC. The chain employs TRBV6-2 or TRBV6-3 and TRBJ2-7, with a weak D call TRBD2 (6 bases). The V end was cut by 2 bases, the J end by 0 bases, with 14 bases between. The germline V gene encodes CDR1 MNHEY and CDR2 SVGEGT. CDR3 length: 16 amino acids.

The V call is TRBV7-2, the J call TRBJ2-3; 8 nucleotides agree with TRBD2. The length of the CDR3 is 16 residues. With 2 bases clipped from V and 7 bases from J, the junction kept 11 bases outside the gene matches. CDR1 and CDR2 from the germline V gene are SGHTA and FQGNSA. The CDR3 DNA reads TGTGCCAGCAGCTTATATCGGAGCGGGAGTACTAATACGCAGTATTTT. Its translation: CASSLYRSGSTNTQYF.

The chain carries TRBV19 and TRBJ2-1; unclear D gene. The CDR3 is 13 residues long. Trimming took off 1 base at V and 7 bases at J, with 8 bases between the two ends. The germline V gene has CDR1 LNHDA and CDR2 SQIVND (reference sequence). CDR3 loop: CASSIGAFNEQFF. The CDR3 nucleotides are TGTGCCAGTAGTATAGGGGCGTTTAATGAGCAGTTCTTC.

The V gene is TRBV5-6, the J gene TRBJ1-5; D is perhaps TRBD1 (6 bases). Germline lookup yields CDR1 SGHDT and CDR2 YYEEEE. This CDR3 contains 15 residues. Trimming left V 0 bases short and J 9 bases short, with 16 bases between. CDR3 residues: CASSLGQVDRRPQHF. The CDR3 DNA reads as TGTGCCAGCAGCTTGGGACAGGTCGACCGCAGGCCCCAGCATTTT.

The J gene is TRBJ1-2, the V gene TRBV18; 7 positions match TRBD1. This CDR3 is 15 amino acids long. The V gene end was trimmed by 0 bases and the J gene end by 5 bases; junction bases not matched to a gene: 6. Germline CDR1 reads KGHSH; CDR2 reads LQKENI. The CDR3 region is CASSPPPGRGYGYTF. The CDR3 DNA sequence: TGTGCCAGCTCACCACCCCCGGGCAGGGGGTATGGCTACACCTTC.

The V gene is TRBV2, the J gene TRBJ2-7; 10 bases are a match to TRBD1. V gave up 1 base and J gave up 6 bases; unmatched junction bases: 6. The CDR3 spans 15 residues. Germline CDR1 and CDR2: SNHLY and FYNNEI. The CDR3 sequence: CASSEVGTGVGEQYF. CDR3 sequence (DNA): TGTGCCAGCAGTGAAGTGGGGACAGGGGTTGGCGAGCAGTACTTC.

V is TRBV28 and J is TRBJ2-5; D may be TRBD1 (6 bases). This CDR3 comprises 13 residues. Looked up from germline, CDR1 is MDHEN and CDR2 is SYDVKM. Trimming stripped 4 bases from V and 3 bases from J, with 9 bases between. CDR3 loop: CASSSTGKETQYF. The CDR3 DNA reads TGTGCCAGCAGTTCCACAGGGAAAGAGACCCAGTACTTC.

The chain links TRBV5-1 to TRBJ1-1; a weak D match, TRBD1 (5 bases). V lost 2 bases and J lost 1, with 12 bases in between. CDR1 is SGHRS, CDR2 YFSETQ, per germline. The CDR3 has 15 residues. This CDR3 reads CASSLQETTNTEAFF. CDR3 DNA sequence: TGCGCCAGCAGCTTACAGGAAACGACGAACACTGAAGCTTTCTTT.

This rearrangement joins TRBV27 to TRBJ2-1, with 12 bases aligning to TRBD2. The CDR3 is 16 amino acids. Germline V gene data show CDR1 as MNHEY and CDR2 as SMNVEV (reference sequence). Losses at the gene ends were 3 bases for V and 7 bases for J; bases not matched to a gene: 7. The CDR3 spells CASSFRTSGIGNEQFF. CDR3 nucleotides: TGTGCCAGCAGTTTCCGGACTAGCGGGATAGGTAATGAGCAGTTCTTC.

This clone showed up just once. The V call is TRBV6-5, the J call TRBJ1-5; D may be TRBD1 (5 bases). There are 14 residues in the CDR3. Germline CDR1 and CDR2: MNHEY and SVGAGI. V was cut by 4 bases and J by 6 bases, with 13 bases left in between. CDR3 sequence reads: CASSSGHHGQPQHF. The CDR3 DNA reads TGTGCCAGCAGTTCCGGACATCACGGTCAGCCCCAGCATTTT.

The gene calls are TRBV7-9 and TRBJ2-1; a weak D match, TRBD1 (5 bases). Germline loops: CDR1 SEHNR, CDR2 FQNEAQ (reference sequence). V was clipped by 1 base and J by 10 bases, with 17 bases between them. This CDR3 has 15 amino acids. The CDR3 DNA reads TGTGCCAGCAGCTTAGTAGGGGCGCCCCAGGCAGAGCAGTTCTTC. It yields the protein CASSLVGAPQAEQFF.

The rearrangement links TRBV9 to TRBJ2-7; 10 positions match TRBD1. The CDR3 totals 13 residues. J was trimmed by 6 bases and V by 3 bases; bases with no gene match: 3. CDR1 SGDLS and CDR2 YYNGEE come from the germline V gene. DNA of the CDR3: TGTGCCAGCAGCGGACAGGGGGCCCTCGAGCAGTACTTC. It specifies CASSGQGALEQYF.

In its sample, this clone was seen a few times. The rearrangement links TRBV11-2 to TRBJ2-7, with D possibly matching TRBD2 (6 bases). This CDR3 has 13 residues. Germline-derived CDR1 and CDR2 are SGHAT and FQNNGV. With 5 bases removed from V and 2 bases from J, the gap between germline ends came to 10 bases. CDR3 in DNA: TGTGCCAGCAGCCGACTAGGCACCTACGAGCAGTACTTC. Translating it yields CASSRLGTYEQYF.

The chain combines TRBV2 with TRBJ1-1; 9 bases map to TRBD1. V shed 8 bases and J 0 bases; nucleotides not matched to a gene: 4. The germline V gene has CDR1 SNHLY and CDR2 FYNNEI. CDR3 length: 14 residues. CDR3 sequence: CASYRGPMNTEAFF. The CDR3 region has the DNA TGTGCCAGCTACAGGGGGCCCATGAACACTGAAGCTTTCTTT.

CDR3 region: CASSYGFRGETQYF. The CDR3, as DNA: TGTGCCAGCAGTTACGGCTTTCGTGGAGAGACCCAGTACTTC. The rearrangement uses TRBV6-6 and TRBJ2-5; D is uncertain. Per the germline V gene, CDR1 is MNHNY and CDR2 is SVGAGI (reference sequence). Deletions cut 2 bases from V and 4 bases from J, with 11 bases between. This CDR3 contains 14 residues.